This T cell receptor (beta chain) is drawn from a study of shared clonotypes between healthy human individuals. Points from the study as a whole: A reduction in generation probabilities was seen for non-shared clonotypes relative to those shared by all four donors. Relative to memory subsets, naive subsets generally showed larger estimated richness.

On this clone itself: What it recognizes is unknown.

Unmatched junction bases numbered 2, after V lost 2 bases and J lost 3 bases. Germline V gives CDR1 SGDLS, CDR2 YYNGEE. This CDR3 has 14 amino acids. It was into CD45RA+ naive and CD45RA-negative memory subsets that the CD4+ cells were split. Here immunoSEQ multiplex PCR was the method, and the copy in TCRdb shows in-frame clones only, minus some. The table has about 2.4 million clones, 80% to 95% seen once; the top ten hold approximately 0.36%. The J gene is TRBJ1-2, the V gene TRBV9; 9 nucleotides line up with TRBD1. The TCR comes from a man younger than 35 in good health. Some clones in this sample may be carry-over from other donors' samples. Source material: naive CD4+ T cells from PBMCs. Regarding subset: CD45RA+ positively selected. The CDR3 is CASSVDRGDYGYTF. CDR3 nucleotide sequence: TGTGCCAGCAGCGTTGACAGGGGGGACTATGGCTACACCTTC.